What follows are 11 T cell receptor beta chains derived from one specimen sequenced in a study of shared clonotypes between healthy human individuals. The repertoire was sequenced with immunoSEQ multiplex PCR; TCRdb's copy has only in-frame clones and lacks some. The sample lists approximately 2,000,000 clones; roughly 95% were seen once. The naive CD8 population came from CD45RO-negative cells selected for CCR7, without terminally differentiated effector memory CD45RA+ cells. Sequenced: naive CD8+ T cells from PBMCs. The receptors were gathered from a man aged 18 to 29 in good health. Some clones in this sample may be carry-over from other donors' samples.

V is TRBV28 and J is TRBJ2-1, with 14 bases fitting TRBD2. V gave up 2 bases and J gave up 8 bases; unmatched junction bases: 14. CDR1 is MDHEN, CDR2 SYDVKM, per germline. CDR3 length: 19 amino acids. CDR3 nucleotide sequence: TGTGCCAGCAGTTTACAGGGAATAGGGACTAGCGGGAGATTGGATGAGCAGTTCTTC. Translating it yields CASSLQGIGTSGRLDEQFF.

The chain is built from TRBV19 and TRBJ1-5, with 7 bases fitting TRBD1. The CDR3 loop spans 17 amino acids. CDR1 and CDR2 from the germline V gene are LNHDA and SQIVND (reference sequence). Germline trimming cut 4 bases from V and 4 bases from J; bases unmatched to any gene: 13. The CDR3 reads CASSTYPRDSKNQPQHF. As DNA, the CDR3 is TGTGCCAGTAGTACATACCCCCGGGACAGTAAGAATCAGCCCCAGCATTTT.

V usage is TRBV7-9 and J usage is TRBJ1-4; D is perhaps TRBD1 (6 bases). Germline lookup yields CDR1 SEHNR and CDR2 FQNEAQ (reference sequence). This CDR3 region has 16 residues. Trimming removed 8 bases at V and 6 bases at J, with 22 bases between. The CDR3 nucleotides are TGTGCCAGCGAGTCCCTTGCGGGACACTCCGATGAAAAACTGTTTTTT. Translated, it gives CASESLAGHSDEKLFF.

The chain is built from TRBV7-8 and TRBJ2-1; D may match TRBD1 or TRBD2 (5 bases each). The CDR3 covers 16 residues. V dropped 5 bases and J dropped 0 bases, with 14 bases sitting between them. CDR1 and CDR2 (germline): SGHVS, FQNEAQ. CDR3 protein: CASSPGTRSSYNEQFF. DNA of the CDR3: TGTGCCAGCAGCCCGGGGACGCGCAGCTCCTACAATGAGCAGTTCTTC.

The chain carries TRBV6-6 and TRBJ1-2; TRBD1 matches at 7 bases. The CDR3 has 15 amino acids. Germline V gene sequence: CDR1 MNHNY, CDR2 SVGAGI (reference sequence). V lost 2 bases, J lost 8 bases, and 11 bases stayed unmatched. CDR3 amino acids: CASSYQTGESGGYTF. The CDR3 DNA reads TGTGCCAGCAGTTACCAAACAGGGGAGTCGGGGGGCTACACCTTC.

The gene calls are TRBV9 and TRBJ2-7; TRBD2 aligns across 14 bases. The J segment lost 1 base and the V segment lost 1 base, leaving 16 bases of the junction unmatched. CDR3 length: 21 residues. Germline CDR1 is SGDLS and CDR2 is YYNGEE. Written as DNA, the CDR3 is TGTGCCAGCAGCGTAAGCTCTGCGGGACTAGCGGGAGCCGAGGGGTCCTACGAGCAGTACTTC. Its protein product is CASSVSSAGLAGAEGSYEQYF.

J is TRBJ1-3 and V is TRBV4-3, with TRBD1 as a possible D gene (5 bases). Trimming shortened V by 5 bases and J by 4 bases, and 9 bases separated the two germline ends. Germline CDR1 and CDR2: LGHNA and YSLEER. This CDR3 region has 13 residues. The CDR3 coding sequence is TGCGCCAGCAGCTGGGGGATAGGAAACACCATATATTTT. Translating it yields CASSWGIGNTIYF.

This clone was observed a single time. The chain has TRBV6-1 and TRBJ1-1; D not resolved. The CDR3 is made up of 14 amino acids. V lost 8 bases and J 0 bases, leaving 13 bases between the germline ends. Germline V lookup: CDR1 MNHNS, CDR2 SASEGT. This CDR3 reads CASQDLRLNTEAFF. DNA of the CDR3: TGTGCCAGCCAAGACCTTCGGCTGAACACTGAAGCTTTCTTT.

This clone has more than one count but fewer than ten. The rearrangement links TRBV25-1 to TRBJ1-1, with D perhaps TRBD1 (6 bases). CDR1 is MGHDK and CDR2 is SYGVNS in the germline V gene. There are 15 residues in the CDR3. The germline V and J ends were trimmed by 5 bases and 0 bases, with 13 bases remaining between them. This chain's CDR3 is CASSHRTEMNTEAFF. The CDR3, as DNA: TGTGCCAGCAGTCACCGGACAGAAATGAACACTGAAGCTTTCTTT.

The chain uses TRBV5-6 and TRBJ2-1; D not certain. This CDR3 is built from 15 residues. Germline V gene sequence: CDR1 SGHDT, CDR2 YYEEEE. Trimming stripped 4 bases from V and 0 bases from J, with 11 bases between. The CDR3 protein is CASSVPQSSYNEQFF. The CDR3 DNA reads TGTGCCAGCAGCGTCCCTCAGAGCTCCTACAATGAGCAGTTCTTC.

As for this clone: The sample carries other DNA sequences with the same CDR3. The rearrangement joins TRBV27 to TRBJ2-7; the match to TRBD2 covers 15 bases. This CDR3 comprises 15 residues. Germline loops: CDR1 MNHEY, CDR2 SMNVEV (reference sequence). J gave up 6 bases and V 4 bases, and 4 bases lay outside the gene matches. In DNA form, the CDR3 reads TGTGCCAGCAGTTCGGGGACTAGCGGGAGGTCCGAGCAGTACTTC. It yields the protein CASSSGTSGRSEQYF.